The 27 T cell receptor beta chains below were found in one sample sequenced in a study of shared clonotypes between healthy human individuals (dated by TCRdb to the early 2020s). CD8 naive samples consisted of CD45RO-negative cells that were positively selected for CCR7, yielding a CD45RA+CCR7+ population without TemRA cells. Preparation of the library involved the immunoSEQ multiplex PCR assay. What TCRdb holds here is the immuneACCESS table cut down to in-frame rearrangements. Part of the clones is not present; checked against another copy, under half of the missing clones reflect an unresolved V gene, and the others are unexplained. Across this sample there are 1.5 million to 2.5 million clones, with approximately 94% seen only once. The leading ten clones occupy around 1% of the sample. The source material was naive CD8+ T cells sorted from blood. The intended sense of this specimen's cell subset or site label: CD45RA+CCR7+. These receptors were collected from a man aged 18 to 30 in good health.

The rearrangement links TRBV4-1 to TRBJ1-4; D gene unclear. Germline V gene data show CDR1 as MGHRA and CDR2 as YSYEKL. This CDR3 has 14 residues. Deletions cut 2 bases from V and 8 bases from J, with 12 bases between. Here the CDR3 reads CASSQWQAGEKLFF. For the CDR3, the DNA is TGCGCCAGCAGCCAATGGCAGGCGGGGGAAAAACTGTTTTTT.

The CDR3 spells CASTDRGPSRETQYF. In DNA, the CDR3 is TGTGCCAGTACGGACAGGGGGCCTTCACGAGAGACCCAGTACTTC. The chain is built from TRBV19 and TRBJ2-5, with 11 bases identical to TRBD1. V gave up 7 bases and J gave up 4 bases; unmatched junction bases: 8. The CDR3 extends over 15 amino acids. The germline gives CDR1 LNHDA, CDR2 SQIVND (reference sequence).

V usage is TRBV4-2 and J usage is TRBJ1-4; D perhaps matches TRBD1 (6 bases). This CDR3 is 14 amino acids long. V lost 0 bases and J lost 7, with 9 bases in between. Germline-derived CDR1 and CDR2 are LGHNA and YNFKEQ. The CDR3 protein is CASSQDGGREKLFF. The CDR3 coding sequence is TGTGCCAGCAGCCAAGATGGGGGGCGTGAAAAACTGTTTTTT.

The chain has TRBV11-2 and TRBJ1-2, with D unclear. CDR1 is SGHAT and CDR2 is FQNNGV in the germline V gene. Trimming removed 4 bases at V and 1 base at J, with 13 bases between. The CDR3 loop spans 15 amino acids. CDR3 region: CASSSEAFVNYGYTF. CDR3 nucleotide sequence: TGTGCCAGCAGCTCGGAGGCTTTCGTTAACTATGGCTACACCTTC.

The V gene is TRBV19, the J gene TRBJ1-1; TRBD1 aligns across 7 bases. Germline-derived CDR1 and CDR2 are LNHDA and SQIVND (reference sequence). The CDR3 consists of 18 residues. Germline trimming cut 6 bases from V and 0 bases from J; bases unmatched to any gene: 16. In DNA form, the CDR3 reads TGTGCCAGTAGCCTTCCGACCGGGGAAGGGGGCATGAACACTGAAGCTTTCTTT. Protein: CASSLPTGEGGMNTEAFF.

V usage is TRBV6-5 and J usage is TRBJ1-5; a possible D gene is TRBD1 (5 bases). The CDR3 is 16 residues long. From germline, CDR1 is MNHEY and CDR2 SVGAGI. Trimming took off 0 bases at V and 1 base at J, with 10 bases between the two ends. The CDR3, as DNA: TGTGCCAGCAGTTACTCGATGGGGGAGAGCAATCAGCCCCAGCATTTT. Translation gives CASSYSMGESNQPQHF.

This clone was seen a handful of times. In DNA, the CDR3 is TGTGCCAGTAGTGACAGGGATCTAGATGGCTACACCTTC. Protein sequence: CASSDRDLDGYTF. The chain employs TRBV19 and TRBJ1-2; 7 nucleotides line up with TRBD1. The junction had 6 bases not matched to a gene; V was cut back by 5 bases and J by 6 bases. CDR1 and CDR2 from the germline V gene are LNHDA and SQIVND (reference sequence). This CDR3 comprises 13 residues. Filled out from reference TRBV19 and TRBJ1-2, the complete variable domain reads DGGITQSPKYLFRKEGQNVTLSCEQNLNHDAMYWYRQDPGQGLRLIYYSQIVNDFQKGDIAEGYSVSREKKESFPLTVTSAQKNPTAFYLCASSDRDLDGYTFGSGTRLTVV.

The chain links TRBV4-1 to TRBJ1-1; D perhaps matches TRBD1 (6 bases). Trimming pared 4 bases from V and 1 base from J, leaving 13 bases between. The CDR3 has 15 amino acids. Germline values: CDR1 MGHRA, CDR2 YSYEKL. CDR3 DNA sequence: TGCGCCAGCAGCCTACAAAGAGGGGGGAACACTGAAGCTTTCTTT. This translates into CASSLQRGGNTEAFF.

V and J are TRBV30 and TRBJ1-1; 8 bases are a match to TRBD1. J lost 5 bases, V lost 2 bases, and 4 bases had no gene match. Germline CDR1 and CDR2: GTSNPN and SVGIG (reference sequence). The CDR3 sequence is 13 residues long. The DNA for the CDR3 is TGTGCCTGGAGTCCCAGGGGGCAGACTGAAGCTTTCTTT. Amino acid sequence: CAWSPRGQTEAFF.

The rearrangement joins TRBV6-5 to TRBJ2-1, with TRBD2 matching 12 bases. CDR3 length equals 16 residues. Germline CDR1 is MNHEY and CDR2 is SVGAGI. V lost 3 bases to trimming and J lost 9 bases; unmatched junction nucleotides: 9. The CDR3, as DNA: TGTGCCAGCAGTTATGTGGGACTAGCGGGTTCGGGTGAGCAGTTCTTC. Translated, it gives CASSYVGLAGSGEQFF.

This clone was seen a few times. The chain couples TRBV27 to TRBJ1-1; 9 bases align to TRBD1. V lost 8 bases to trimming and J lost 4 bases; unmatched junction nucleotides: 2. This CDR3 is 12 amino acids long. Germline values: CDR1 MNHEY, CDR2 SMNVEV (reference sequence). DNA for the CDR3: TGTGCCAGCCAGGACAGGGGCACTGAAGCTTTCTTT. This codes for CASQDRGTEAFF.

V gene TRBV18 combines with J gene TRBJ2-7; D is unresolved. The germline CDR1 and CDR2 sequences are KGHSH and LQKENI. The CDR3 loop spans 14 amino acids. The V end was cut by 3 bases, the J end by 0 bases, with 9 bases between. This CDR3 is CASSPRQISYEQYF. CDR3 in DNA: TGTGCCAGCTCACCTCGGCAGATCTCCTACGAGCAGTACTTC. Full variable domain (rest looked up from reference TRBV18 and TRBJ2-7): NAGVMQNPRHLVRRRGQEARLRCSPMKGHSHVYWYRQLPEEGLKFMVYLQKENIIDESGMPKERFSAEFPKEGPSILRIQQVVRGDSAAYFCASSPRQISYEQYFGPGTRLTVT.

The J gene is TRBJ2-4, the V gene TRBV7-9; D may be TRBD2 (6 bases). CDR1 is SEHNR and CDR2 is FQNEAQ in the germline V gene (reference sequence). The CDR3 spans 12 residues. V was trimmed by 3 bases and J by 8 bases, leaving 8 bases between them. The CDR3 spells CASSFGEDIQYF. The CDR3 DNA is TGTGCCAGCAGCTTTGGGGAGGACATTCAGTACTTC.

This clone appeared once. The rearrangement joins TRBV11-2 to TRBJ2-3; TRBD1 might be the D (6 bases). This CDR3 region has 16 residues. V lost 2 bases to trimming and J lost 3 bases, with 15 bases between them. Germline V gene sequence: CDR1 SGHAT, CDR2 FQNNGV. The CDR3 sequence is CASSLRRGGDTDTQYF. DNA of the CDR3: TGTGCCAGCAGCTTAAGGCGAGGGGGTGATACAGATACGCAGTATTTT.

The rearrangement joins TRBV5-4 to TRBJ1-3, with 9 positions matching TRBD1. Looked up from germline, CDR1 is SGHNT and CDR2 is YYREEE (reference sequence). Losses at the gene ends were 6 bases for V and 7 bases for J; bases not matched to a gene: 11. There are 15 residues in the CDR3. The CDR3 loop reads CASTPPGQGGNTIYF. For the CDR3, the DNA is TGTGCCAGCACCCCTCCGGGACAGGGTGGGAACACCATATATTTT. The full variable domain, rest sourced from reference TRBV5-4 and TRBJ1-3, is ETGVTQSPTHLIKTRGQQVTLRCSSQSGHNTVSWYQQALGQGPQFIFQYYREEENGRGNFPPRFSGLQFPNYSSELNVNALELDDSALYLCASTPPGQGGNTIYFGEGSWLTVV.

The genes are TRBV30 and TRBJ2-1; 9 nucleotides line up with TRBD1. The CDR3 has 15 amino acids. V gave up 4 bases and J gave up 1 base; unmatched junction bases: 5. Germline-derived CDR1 and CDR2 are GTSNPN and SVGIG (reference sequence). The DNA of the CDR3 is TGTGCCTGGACTGTGGGACAGGGATCCTACAATGAGCAGTTCTTC. This gives the protein CAWTVGQGSYNEQFF.

The chain combines TRBV11-2 with TRBJ1-6; 10 nucleotides agree with TRBD1. Per germline, CDR1 SGHAT and CDR2 FQNNGV. The CDR3 has 14 amino acids. With 5 bases clipped from V and 7 bases from J, the junction kept 2 bases outside the gene matches. For the CDR3, the DNA is TGTGCCAGCAGCGAGACAGGGGGCAATTCACCCCTCCACTTT. Protein: CASSETGGNSPLHF.

This clone was counted once. The rearrangement joins TRBV5-1 to TRBJ2-6, with unresolved D. V was cut by 4 bases and J by 0 bases, with 8 bases left in between. The germline V gene encodes CDR1 SGHRS and CDR2 YFSETQ. The CDR3 contains 15 residues. In nucleotides, the CDR3 is TGCGCCAGCAGCCTAGACCCCTCTGGGGCCAACGTCCTGACTTTC. It encodes CASSLDPSGANVLTF.

V usage is TRBV29-1 and J usage is TRBJ1-2, with no clear D. The CDR3 spans 12 residues. Germline loops: CDR1 SQVTM, CDR2 ANQGSEA. V was pared by 3 bases and J by 3 bases, with 8 bases between. Written as DNA, the CDR3 is TGCAGCGTTGATTCGGCGGACTATGGCTACACCTTC. Encoded protein: CSVDSADYGYTF.

V is TRBV7-2 and J is TRBJ2-7; no clear D gene. The CDR3 extends over 12 amino acids. CDR1 is SGHTA and CDR2 is FQGNSA in the germline V gene. V lost 1 base and J lost 5, with 6 bases in between. The CDR3 DNA is TGTGCCAGCAGCTTAGTTGCCAACGAGCAGTACTTC. Protein product: CASSLVANEQYF. Variable domain in full (rest from reference TRBV7-2 and TRBJ2-7): GAGVSQSPSNKVTEKGKDVELRCDPISGHTALYWYRQSLGQGLEFLIYFQGNSAPDKSGLPSDRFSAERTGGSVSTLTIQRTQQEDSAVYLCASSLVANEQYFGPGTRLTVT.

The chain combines TRBV9 with TRBJ2-7; 10 bases map to TRBD1. Germline V gene sequence: CDR1 SGDLS, CDR2 YYNGEE. The CDR3 runs to 16 residues. V lost 0 bases to trimming and J lost 3 bases; unmatched junction nucleotides: 6. The CDR3 spells CASSVALGQGSYEQYF. The CDR3 nucleotides are TGTGCCAGCAGCGTAGCTTTGGGACAGGGGAGCTACGAGCAGTACTTC.

The V gene is TRBV6-5, the J gene TRBJ1-2; D is possibly TRBD1 (6 bases). V lost 6 bases and J lost 8, with 22 bases in between. CDR3 size: 15 residues. The germline V gene encodes CDR1 MNHEY and CDR2 SVGAGI. In nucleotides, the CDR3 is TGTGCCAGCAGCTCCGCGACAGGTGTCCGGAGCGGCTACACCTTC. It codes for CASSSATGVRSGYTF.

The chain carries TRBV7-8 and TRBJ2-7; D unclear. Germline V gives CDR1 SGHVS, CDR2 FQNEAQ. Trimming cost V 5 bases and J 2 bases, with 13 bases left between them. This CDR3 comprises 14 residues. The CDR3 nucleotides are TGTGCCAGCAGCCGAAGCCTCGCCCCCTACGAGCAGTACTTC. This sequence encodes CASSRSLAPYEQYF.

V and J are TRBV30 and TRBJ2-7; D assignment may be TRBD1 or TRBD2 (5 bases each). There are 14 residues in the CDR3. Germline V gene data show CDR1 as GTSNPN and CDR2 as SVGIG (reference sequence). The V gene lost 3 bases and the J gene lost 0 bases, with 12 bases spanning the gap. The CDR3 nucleotides read TGTGCCTGGAGGGACGAGGGGAGCTCCTACGAGCAGTACTTC. Protein sequence: CAWRDEGSSYEQYF.

The chain combines TRBV7-9 with TRBJ1-6, with no clear D. Germline values: CDR1 SEHNR, CDR2 FQNEAQ (reference sequence). Trimming cost V 6 bases and J 0 bases, with 9 bases left between them. The CDR3 length is 15 residues. CDR3 loop: CASSDTSSYNSPLHF. CDR3 nucleotide sequence: TGTGCCAGCAGTGACACTAGCTCCTATAATTCACCCCTCCACTTT.

The V and J genes are TRBV6-1 and TRBJ2-7, with 7 nucleotides matching TRBD2. CDR1 MNHNS and CDR2 SASEGT come from the germline V gene. The CDR3 totals 15 residues. V lost 2 bases and J lost 4; bases outside the gene matches: 8. As DNA, the CDR3 is TGTGCCAGCAGTGAAACCTCCCTAGCGGAATACGAGCAGTACTTC. Protein product: CASSETSLAEYEQYF.

The chain has TRBV30 and TRBJ1-2; D is unclear. CDR1 is GTSNPN and CDR2 is SVGIG in the germline V gene (reference sequence). This CDR3 is 16 amino acids long. V lost 4 bases and J 5 bases, leaving 23 bases between the germline ends. The CDR3 bases are TGTGCCTGGAAGGGAACCGCGAACCCTTTATTTTATGGCTACACCTTC. The encoded protein is CAWKGTANPLFYGYTF.